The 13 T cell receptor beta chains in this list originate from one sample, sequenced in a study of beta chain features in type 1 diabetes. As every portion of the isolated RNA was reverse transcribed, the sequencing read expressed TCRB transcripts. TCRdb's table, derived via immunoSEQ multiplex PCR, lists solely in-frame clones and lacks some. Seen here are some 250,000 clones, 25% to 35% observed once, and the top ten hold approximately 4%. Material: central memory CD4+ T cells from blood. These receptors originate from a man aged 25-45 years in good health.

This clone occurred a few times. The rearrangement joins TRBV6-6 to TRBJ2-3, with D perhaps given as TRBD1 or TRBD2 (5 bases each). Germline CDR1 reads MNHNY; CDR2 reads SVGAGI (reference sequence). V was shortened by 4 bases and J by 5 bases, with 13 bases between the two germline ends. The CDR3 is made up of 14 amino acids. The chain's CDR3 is CASSLGRFEDTQYF. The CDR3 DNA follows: TGTGCCAGCAGTTTGGGACGGTTCGAAGATACGCAGTATTTT.

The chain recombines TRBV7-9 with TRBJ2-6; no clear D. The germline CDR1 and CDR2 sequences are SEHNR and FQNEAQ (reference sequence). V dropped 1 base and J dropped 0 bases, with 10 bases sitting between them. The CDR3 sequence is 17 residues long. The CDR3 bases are TGTGCCAGCAGCTTAGTCCTGGAACCCTCTGGGGCCAACGTCCTGACTTTC. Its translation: CASSLVLEPSGANVLTF.

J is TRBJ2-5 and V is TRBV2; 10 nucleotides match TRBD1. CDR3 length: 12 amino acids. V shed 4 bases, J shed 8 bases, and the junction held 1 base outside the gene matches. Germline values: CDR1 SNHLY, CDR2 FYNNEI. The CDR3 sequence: CASSGTGGTQYF. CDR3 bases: TGTGCCAGCAGTGGGACAGGGGGAACCCAGTACTTC.

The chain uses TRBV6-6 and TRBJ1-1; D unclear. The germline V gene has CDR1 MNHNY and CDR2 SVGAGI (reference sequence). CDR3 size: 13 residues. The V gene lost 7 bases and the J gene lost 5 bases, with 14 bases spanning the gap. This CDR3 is CASTREESTEAFF. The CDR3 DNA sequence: TGTGCCAGCACAAGGGAGGAGAGTACTGAAGCTTTCTTT.

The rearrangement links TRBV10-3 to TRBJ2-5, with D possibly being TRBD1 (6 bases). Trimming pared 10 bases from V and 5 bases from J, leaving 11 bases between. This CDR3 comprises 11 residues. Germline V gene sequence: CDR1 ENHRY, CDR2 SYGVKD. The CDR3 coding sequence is TGTGCCAGCAGGGGTGGCGAGACCCAGTACTTC. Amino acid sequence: CASRGGETQYF.

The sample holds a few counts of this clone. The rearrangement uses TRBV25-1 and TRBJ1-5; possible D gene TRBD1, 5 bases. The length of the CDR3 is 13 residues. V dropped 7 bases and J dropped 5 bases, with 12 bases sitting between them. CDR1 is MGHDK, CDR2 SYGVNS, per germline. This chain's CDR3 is CASKVPGHQPQHF. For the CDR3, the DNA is TGTGCCAGCAAGGTACCGGGGCATCAGCCCCAGCATTTT.

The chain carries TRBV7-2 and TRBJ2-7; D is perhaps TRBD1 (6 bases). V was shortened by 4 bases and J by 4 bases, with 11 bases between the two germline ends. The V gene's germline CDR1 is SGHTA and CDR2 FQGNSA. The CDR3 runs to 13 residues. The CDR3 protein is CASSSQGSYEQYF. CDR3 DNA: TGTGCCAGCAGCTCCCAGGGGTCTTACGAGCAGTACTTC.

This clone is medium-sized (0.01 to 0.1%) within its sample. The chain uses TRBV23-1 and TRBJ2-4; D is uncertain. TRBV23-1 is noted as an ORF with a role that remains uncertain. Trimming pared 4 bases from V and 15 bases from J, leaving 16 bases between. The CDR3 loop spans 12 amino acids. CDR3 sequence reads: CASSLRLPMGYF. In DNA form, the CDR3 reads TGCGCCAGCAGTCTTCGACTCCCGATGGGGTACTTC.

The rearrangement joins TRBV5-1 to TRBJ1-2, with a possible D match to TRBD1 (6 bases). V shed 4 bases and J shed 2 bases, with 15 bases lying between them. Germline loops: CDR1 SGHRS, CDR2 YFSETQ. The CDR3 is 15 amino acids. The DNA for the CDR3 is TGCGCCAGCAGCAAGGACAGACCTGAAAACTATGGCTACACCTTC. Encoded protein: CASSKDRPENYGYTF.

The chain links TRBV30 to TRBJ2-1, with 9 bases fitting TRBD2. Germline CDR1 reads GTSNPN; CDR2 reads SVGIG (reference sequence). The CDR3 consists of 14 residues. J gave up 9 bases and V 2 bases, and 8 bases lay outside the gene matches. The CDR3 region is CAWSYSSGTGEQFF. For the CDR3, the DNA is TGTGCCTGGAGTTACTCTAGCGGGACCGGTGAGCAGTTCTTC.

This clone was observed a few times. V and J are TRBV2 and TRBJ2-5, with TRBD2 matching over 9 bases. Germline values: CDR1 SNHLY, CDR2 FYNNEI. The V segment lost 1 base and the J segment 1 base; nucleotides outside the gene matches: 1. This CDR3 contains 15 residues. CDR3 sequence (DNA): TGTGCCAGCAGTGAAGGACTAGCGGTCCAAGAGACCCAGTACTTC. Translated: CASSEGLAVQETQYF.

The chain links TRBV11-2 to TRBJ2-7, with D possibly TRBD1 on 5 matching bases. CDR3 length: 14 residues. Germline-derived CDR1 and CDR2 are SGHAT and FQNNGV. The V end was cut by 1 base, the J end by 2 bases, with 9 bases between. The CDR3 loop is CASSLGVGAYEQYF. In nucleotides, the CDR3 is TGTGCCAGCAGCTTAGGGGTAGGGGCCTACGAGCAGTACTTC.

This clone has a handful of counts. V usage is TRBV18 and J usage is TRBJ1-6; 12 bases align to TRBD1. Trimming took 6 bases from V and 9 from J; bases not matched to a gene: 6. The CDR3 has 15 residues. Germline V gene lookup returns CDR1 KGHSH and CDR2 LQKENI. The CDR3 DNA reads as TGTGCCAGCTCCCCCGGGACAGGGGGCGGTTCACCCCTCCACTTT. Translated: CASSPGTGGGSPLHF.